The 6 T cell receptor beta chains presented below share a single source sample, sequenced in a study of T-cell reconstitution after alpha-beta-depleted transplantation in children. Library preparation (for TCRbeta) was performed with unique molecular identifiers. TCRdb processed the PCR reads anew with MiXCR; each CDR3 protein has one entry. The table has a few hundred thousand distinct CDR3 sequences, 43% seen once. The starting material was PBMCs, obtained before TCRalphabeta/CD19-depleted stem cell transplant. These receptors all come from a girl aged 2-10 years with aplastic anemia, due to receive a stem cell transplant.

The chain employs TRBV10-1 and TRBJ2-3; D is unresolved. V lost 1 base to trimming and J lost 5 bases, with 4 bases between them. The CDR3 sequence is 12 residues long. Germline V CDR1 and CDR2: WNHNN, SYGVQD (reference sequence). CDR3 coding DNA: TGCGCCAGCAGTGAGTTTCTAGATACGCAGTATTTT. Translation: CASSEFLDTQYF.

This clonotype came up many times. The V gene is TRBV20-1, the J gene TRBJ2-3; no firm D call. The CDR3 loop spans 12 amino acids. The V gene lost 5 bases and the J gene lost 6 bases, with 12 bases spanning the gap. CDR1 and CDR2 from the germline V gene are DFQATT and SNEGSKA (reference sequence). The CDR3 DNA follows: TGCAGTGCTTCCCCTAATTCGGATACGCAGTATTTT. Its protein is CSASPNSDTQYF.

This clonotype was found a few times. The rearrangement joins TRBV5-6 to TRBJ2-7, with no clear D. Trimming removed 1 base from V and 6 bases from J, with 8 bases in between. This CDR3 is 12 amino acids long. The germline gives CDR1 SGHDT, CDR2 YYEEEE. DNA of the CDR3: TGTGCCAGCAGCTTGTCAAGGGTCGAGCAGTACTTC. Amino acids: CASSLSRVEQYF.

In its sample, this clonotype was seen a few times. The J gene is TRBJ2-5, the V gene TRBV12-3 or TRBV12-4; D may be TRBD1 (7 bases). The CDR3 contains 16 residues. Trimming stripped 4 bases from V and 5 bases from J, with 20 bases between. This CDR3 is CASSSPRGGAGETQYF. The CDR3 region has the DNA TGTGCCAGCAGTTCCCCGCGAGGGGGCGCGGGGGAGACCCAGTACTTC.

In regard to this clonotype: This clone may be a read error of a much larger clone one base away. The V and J genes are TRBV7-2 and TRBJ2-7; no firm D call. Germline V gene lookup returns CDR1 SGHTA and CDR2 FQGNSA. This CDR3 comprises 11 residues. The V end was cut by 1 base, the J end by 7 bases, with 5 bases between. In nucleotides, the CDR3 is TGTGCCAGCAGCTTAGACACGGAGCAGTACTTC. As protein: CASSLDTEQYF.

The CDR3 DNA is TGCAGTGCTAGATGGGGGAGAGGGTACGAGCAGTACTTC. It specifies CSARWGRGYEQYF. This chain joins TRBV20-1 and TRBJ2-7; tentatively, D is TRBD1 or TRBD2 (5 bases each). Germline CDR1 DFQATT, CDR2 SNEGSKA (reference sequence). The CDR3 extends over 13 amino acids. Deletions cut 2 bases from V and 4 bases from J, with 12 bases between.